The T cell receptor beta chain under discussion was sequenced for a study of OX40 agonist ivuxolimab in advanced cancers. This CDR3 has 16 amino acids. V trimming: 0 bases; J trimming: 5 bases; junction bases outside the gene matches: 8. CDR1 and CDR2 (germline): MNHEY, SVGAGI. Some clones are missing from TCRdb's copy, which holds only in-frame ones; the method was immunoSEQ multiplex PCR. The data hold roughly 100,000 clones, with 87% observed a single time. The TCR originated in an adult with an advanced solid tumor such as melanoma, head and neck, liver or kidney cancer. V gene TRBV6-5 combines with J gene TRBJ1-2; 8 bases are shared with TRBD1. Sequencing was performed on CD4+ or CD8+ T cells sorted from blood, taken in a trial of the OX40 agonist ivuxolimab. This CDR3 is CASSYSGTGGSYGYTF. DNA for the CDR3: TGTGCCAGCAGTTACTCTGGCACAGGGGGAAGTTATGGCTACACCTTC.